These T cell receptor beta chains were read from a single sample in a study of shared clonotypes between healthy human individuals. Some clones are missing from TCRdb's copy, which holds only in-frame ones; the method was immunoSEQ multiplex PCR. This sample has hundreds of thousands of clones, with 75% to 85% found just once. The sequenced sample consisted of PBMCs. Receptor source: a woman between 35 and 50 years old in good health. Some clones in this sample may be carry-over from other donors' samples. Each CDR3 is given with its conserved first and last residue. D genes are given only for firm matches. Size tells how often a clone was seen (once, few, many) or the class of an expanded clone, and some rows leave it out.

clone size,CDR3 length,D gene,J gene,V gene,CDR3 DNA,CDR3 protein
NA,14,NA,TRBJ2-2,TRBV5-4,TGTGCCAGCAGCCTGGATCAACACACCGGGGAGCTGTTTTTT,CASSLDQHTGELFF
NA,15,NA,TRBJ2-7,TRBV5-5,TGTGCCAGCAGTAGGAGGTCGGGACTTCTCTACGAGCAGTACTTC,CASSRRSGLLYEQYF
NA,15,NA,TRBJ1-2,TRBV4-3,TGCGCCAGCAGCCAGAGGGGCAGGGACAACTATGGCTACACCTTC,CASSQRGRDNYGYTF
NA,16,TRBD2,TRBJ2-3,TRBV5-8,TGTGCCAGCAGCTTGGCCTTAGCGGGTCCCCGGGATACGCAGTATTTT,CASSLALAGPRDTQYF
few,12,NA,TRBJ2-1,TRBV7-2,TGTGCCAGCAGCTTAGGAGCTCAAGAGCAGTTCTTC,CASSLGAQEQFF
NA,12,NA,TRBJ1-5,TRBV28,TGTGCCAGCAGTTTCCCCAATCAGCCCCAGCATTTT,CASSFPNQPQHF
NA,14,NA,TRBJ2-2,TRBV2,TGTGCCAGCAGTCGGGACACTAACACCGGGGAGCTGTTTTTT,CASSRDTNTGELFF
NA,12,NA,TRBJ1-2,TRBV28,TGTGCCAGCAGTCCACGGAAGTATGGCTACACCTTC,CASSPRKYGYTF
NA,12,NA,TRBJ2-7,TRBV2,TGTGCCAGCAACCTGAACAGCTACGAGCAGTACTTC,CASNLNSYEQYF
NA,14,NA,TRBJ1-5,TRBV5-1,TGCGCCAGCAGCTTGGGCGGAGGGGGTCAGCCCCAGCATTTT,CASSLGGGGQPQHF
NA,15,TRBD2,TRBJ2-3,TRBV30,TGTGCCTGGAGACAGATAGCGGGAGACGCAGATACGCAGTATTTT,CAWRQIAGDADTQYF
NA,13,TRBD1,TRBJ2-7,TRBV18,TGTGCCAGCTCACCGCCAGGGGGCTACGAGCAGTACTTC,CASSPPGGYEQYF
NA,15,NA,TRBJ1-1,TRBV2,TGTGCCAGCAGTGAACACGGTTTGCGGAACACTGAAGCTTTCTTT,CASSEHGLRNTEAFF
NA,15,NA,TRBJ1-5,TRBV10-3,TGTGCCATCAGTGACAGGGAGGGGTACAATCAGCCCCAGCATTTT,CAISDREGYNQPQHF
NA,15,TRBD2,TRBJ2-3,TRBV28,TGTGCCAGCAGTTTACTAGCGGGACGGGCGGATACGCAGTATTTT,CASSLLAGRADTQYF
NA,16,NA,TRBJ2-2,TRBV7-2,TGTGCCAGCAGCTTAAACCCAGGCAGGGACACCGGGGAGCTGTTTTTT,CASSLNPGRDTGELFF
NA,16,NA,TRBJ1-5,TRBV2,TGTGCCAGCAGTAGCGGGCGACTAGGGAGCAATCAGCCCCAGCATTTT,CASSSGRLGSNQPQHF
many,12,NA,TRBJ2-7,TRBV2,TGTGCCAGCACCTGGGGGAGGAACGAGCAGTACTTC,CASTWGRNEQYF
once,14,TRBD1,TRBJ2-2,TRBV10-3,TGTGCCATCGGGACAGGGCGATACACCGGGGAGCTGTTTTTT,CAIGTGRYTGELFF
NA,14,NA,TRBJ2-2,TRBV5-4,TGTGCCAGCAGCCTCTTTTCGGGGACCGGGGAGCTGTTTTTT,CASSLFSGTGELFF
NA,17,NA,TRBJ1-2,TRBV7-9,TGTGCCAGCAGCCCAGCCAGGGAGAAGCCAAGGAGTTATGGCTACACCTTC,CASSPAREKPRSYGYTF
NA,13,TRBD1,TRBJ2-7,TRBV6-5,TGTGCCAGCCGAGGACAGGGGGCTTTCGAGCAGTACTTC,CASRGQGAFEQYF
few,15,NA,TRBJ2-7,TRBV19,TGTGCCAGTAGTACCGTTGGGGGGGCTTCGGGCGAGCAGTACTTC,CASSTVGGASGEQYF
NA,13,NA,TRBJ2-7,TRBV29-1,TGCAGCGTTGAGGACAGCCTAACCTACGAGCAGTACTTC,CSVEDSLTYEQYF
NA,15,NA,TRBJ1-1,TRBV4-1,TGCGCCAGCAGCCAAGGACTAACGGGGAACACTGAAGCTTTCTTT,CASSQGLTGNTEAFF
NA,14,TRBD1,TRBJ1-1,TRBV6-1,TGTGCCAGCAGTGACGCCGGGACAGTCGTTGAAGCTTTCTTT,CASSDAGTVVEAFF
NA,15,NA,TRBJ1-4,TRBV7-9,TGTGCCAGCAGCGCGGGCTATGCAACTAATGAAAAACTGTTTTTT,CASSAGYATNEKLFF
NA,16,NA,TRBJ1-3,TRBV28,TGTGCCAGCAGTTTGTTCGCCGGGTCGGGTCCGGACACCATATATTTT,CASSLFAGSGPDTIYF
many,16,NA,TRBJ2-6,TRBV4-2,TGTGCCAGCAGCCAAGAAAGCGGCTCTGGGGCCAACGTCCTGACTTTC,CASSQESGSGANVLTF
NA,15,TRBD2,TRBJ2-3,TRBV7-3,TGTGCCAGCAGCCCACTAGCGTCCCGCACAGATACGCAGTATTTT,CASSPLASRTDTQYF
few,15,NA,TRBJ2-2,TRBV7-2,TGTGCCAGCAGCCGTAGGACTTCGAACACCGGGGAGCTGTTTTTT,CASSRRTSNTGELFF
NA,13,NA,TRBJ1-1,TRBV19,TGTGCCAGTAGTATCAGGGGGAACACTGAAGCTTTCTTT,CASSIRGNTEAFF
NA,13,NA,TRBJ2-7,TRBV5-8,TGTGCCAGCAGCTTACAGGGAACCTACGAGCAGTACTTC,CASSLQGTYEQYF
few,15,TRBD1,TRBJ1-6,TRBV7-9,TGTGCCAGCAGCCCCGGGACAGGGAATAATTCACCCCTCCACTTT,CASSPGTGNNSPLHF
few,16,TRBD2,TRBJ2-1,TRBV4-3,TGCGCCAGCAGCCAAGAATACCTAGCGGGAAACAATGAGCAGTTCTTC,CASSQEYLAGNNEQFF
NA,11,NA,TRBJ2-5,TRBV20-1,TGCAGTGCTAGAACTCCGGGGGCCCAGTACTTC,CSARTPGAQYF
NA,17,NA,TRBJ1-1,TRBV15,TGTGCCACCAGCAGAGATGGACTCCGGGACATGAACACTGAAGCTTTCTTT,CATSRDGLRDMNTEAFF
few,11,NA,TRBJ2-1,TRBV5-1,TGCGCCAGCAGCTTCGACTATGAGCAGTTCTTC,CASSFDYEQFF
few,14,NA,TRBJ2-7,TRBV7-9,TGTGCCAGCAGCCCCACCCTTGCGGTGGACGAGCAGTACTTC,CASSPTLAVDEQYF
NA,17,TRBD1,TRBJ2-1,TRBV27,TGTGCCAGCAGTATTCTCAGTGGGACAGGACTCTACAATGAGCAGTTCTTC,CASSILSGTGLYNEQFF
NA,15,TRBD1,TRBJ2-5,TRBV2,TGTGCCAGCCGAGGGGCCAGGGGGTCCGGAAAGACCCAGTACTTC,CASRGARGSGKTQYF
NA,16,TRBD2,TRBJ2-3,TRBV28,TGTGCCAGCAGTAGCCTAGCGGGAGGGGACACAGATACGCAGTATTTT,CASSSLAGGDTDTQYF
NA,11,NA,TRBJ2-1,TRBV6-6,TGTGCCAGCAAGGGTCGCAATGAGCAGTTCTTC,CASKGRNEQFF
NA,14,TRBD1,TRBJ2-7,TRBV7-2,TGTGCCAGCAGCTTTTCAGGGGGCGGCTACGAGCAGTACTTC,CASSFSGGGYEQYF
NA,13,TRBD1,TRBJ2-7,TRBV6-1,TGTGCCAGCAGTCGACAGGGAACGGGGGAGCAGTACTTC,CASSRQGTGEQYF